The clone carrying this TCR beta chain is medium-sized within its sample. This specimen belongs to a study of OX40 agonist ivuxolimab in advanced cancers. Clones were read by immunoSEQ multiplex PCR, and TCRdb kept only the in-frame ones, dropping some. The repertoire holds more than 7,000 clones, with under 85% as singletons. The ends were cut back, 3 bases at V and 0 bases at J, with 13 bases in the middle. CDR1 and CDR2 from the germline V gene are SGHNT and YYREEE (reference sequence). This CDR3 spans 15 amino acids. This receptor was identified in an adult with an advanced solid tumor such as melanoma, head and neck, liver or kidney cancer. Sequencing used CD4+ or CD8+ T cells sorted from blood, obtained in a trial of the OX40 agonist ivuxolimab. The V and J genes are TRBV5-4 and TRBJ2-7; no firm D call. In DNA, the CDR3 is TGTGCCAGCAGCTCGAAGGGCTACAGCTCCTACGAGCAGTACTTC. It encodes CASSSKGYSSYEQYF.